The clone carrying this T cell receptor beta chain was counted a single time. This CDR3 spans 16 amino acids. CDR1 and CDR2 (germline): LGHDT, YNNKEL (reference sequence). V lost 1 base and J lost 2, with 13 bases in between. The data stem from a study of T cell responses to AZD1222 COVID-19 vaccine. Clones were read by immunoSEQ multiplex PCR, and TCRdb kept only the in-frame ones, dropping some. The sample holds about 140,000 clones, about 92% seen once. The clonotype originates from an adult who had recovered from COVID-19. The J gene is TRBJ2-3, the V gene TRBV3-1 (or the pseudogene TRBV3-2); weak D call: TRBD1 (5 bases). Sample: peripheral blood, taken after recovery from COVID-19. The CDR3 sequence is CASSQAGRQHTDTQYF. DNA of the CDR3: TGTGCCAGCAGCCAAGCCGGCAGACAGCACACAGATACGCAGTATTTT.